Below are 20 T cell receptor beta chains sequenced from a single sample in a study of shared clonotypes between healthy human individuals (dated by TCRdb to 2020 to 2021). Library preparation was by the immunoSEQ multiplex PCR assay. The source is immuneACCESS, and TCRdb retained only in-frame sequences with V and J called. Part of the clones is not carried over; for the studies checked, unresolved V genes explain less than half of this, and the remainder is unexplained. The sample includes about 2.3 million clones, with around 90% observed a single time. The ten largest clones take up approximately 0.4% of the sample. Sequencing used naive CD4+ T cells from PBMCs. The sample's cell subset or site, from its label and the paper: CD45RA+ positively selected. The receptors here all came from a young man in good health. Some clones in this sample may be carry-over from other donors' samples.

This chain connects TRBV5-4 to TRBJ1-1; tentative D call: TRBD1 (5 bases). The V gene's germline CDR1 is SGHNT and CDR2 YYREEE (reference sequence). V lost 2 bases, J lost 2 bases, and 16 bases lay in between. CDR3 length: 16 residues. The CDR3 bases are TGTGCCAGCAGCTTTATGCAGGGTGTTGGTAACACTGAAGCTTTCTTT. It yields the protein CASSFMQGVGNTEAFF.

The chain's CDR3 is CASSQEPRSQETQYF. CDR3 coding DNA: TGCGCCAGCAGCCAAGAACCGCGGTCCCAAGAGACCCAGTACTTC. V is TRBV4-3 and J is TRBJ2-5; D unclear. The V end lost 0 bases, the J end lost 1 base, and 9 bases lay between the germline ends. CDR3 length equals 15 residues. Germline-derived CDR1 and CDR2 are LGHNA and YSLEER.

The chain couples TRBV6-5 to TRBJ1-1, with D hard to call. This CDR3 has 13 amino acids. Germline V gives CDR1 MNHEY, CDR2 SVGAGI. The V end was cut by 2 bases, the J end by 1 base, with 5 bases between. CDR3 protein: CASSYDENTEAFF. CDR3 nucleotides: TGTGCCAGCAGTTACGACGAGAACACTGAAGCTTTCTTT.

A word on this clone: This sample also contains other DNA sequences that code for the same CDR3. The chain recombines TRBV2 with TRBJ2-1; 8 bases map to TRBD2. Germline V gives CDR1 SNHLY, CDR2 FYNNEI. J gave up 9 bases and V 2 bases, and 0 bases lay outside the gene matches. CDR3 length: 12 residues. The DNA for the CDR3 is TGTGCCAGCAGTGAACTAGCGGGTGAGCAGTTCTTC. It codes for CASSELAGEQFF.

The CDR3 sequence is CASSRNQNQGEKLFF. CDR3 DNA sequence: TGTGCCAGCTCACGGAACCAGAACCAAGGTGAAAAACTGTTTTTT. The J gene is TRBJ1-4, the V gene TRBV18; D is unclear. This CDR3 comprises 15 residues. V lost 4 bases, J lost 7 bases, and 16 bases lay in between. Germline CDR1 KGHSH, CDR2 LQKENI.

This sequence joins TRBV25-1 and TRBJ2-1; D unclear. The V and J ends lost 1 base and 5 bases respectively, with 15 bases between them. In germline, CDR1 is MGHDK, CDR2 SYGVNS. This CDR3 has 16 amino acids. DNA of the CDR3: TGTGCCAGCAGTGAATTGAACGGGTCTAGAGACAATGAGCAGTTCTTC. Protein sequence: CASSELNGSRDNEQFF.

The V call is TRBV29-1, the J call TRBJ2-1; TRBD1 matches at 7 bases. CDR1 and CDR2 (germline): SQVTM, ANQGSEA. CDR3 length: 16 amino acids. The ends lost 7 bases at V and 7 bases at J; junction bases unmatched: 19. CDR3 DNA: TGCAGCGGTCGAAGATGGGAAGCAGGGGGTAGGAATGAGCAGTTCTTC. Residues: CSGRRWEAGGRNEQFF.

This rearrangement joins TRBV10-3 to TRBJ2-2; 10 bases agree with TRBD2. Germline loops: CDR1 ENHRY, CDR2 SYGVKD. The CDR3 runs to 17 residues. V was clipped by 5 bases and J by 0 bases; unmatched bases: 6. In DNA form, the CDR3 reads TGTGCCATCAGTTGGACTAGCGGACCCGCGAACACCGGGGAGCTGTTTTTT. Its protein is CAISWTSGPANTGELFF.

J is TRBJ2-7 and V is TRBV28; 9 bases map to TRBD2. With V trimmed by 3 bases and J by 7 bases, 16 bases remained unmatched. This CDR3 has 17 residues. The germline gives CDR1 MDHEN, CDR2 SYDVKM. The DNA of the CDR3 is TGTGCCAGCAGTTTGCGACAGGGTCGGCTAGCGGGGATAGAGCAGTACTTC. Its protein is CASSLRQGRLAGIEQYF.

The DNA for the CDR3 is TGCGCCAGCAGCCCGGACATCGCTAACTATGGCTACACCTTC. Protein: CASSPDIANYGYTF. This chain uses TRBV5-1 with TRBJ1-2, with D possibly being TRBD1 (5 bases). This CDR3 has 14 amino acids. Germline values: CDR1 SGHRS, CDR2 YFSETQ. Trimming shortened V by 4 bases and J by 0 bases, and 10 bases separated the two germline ends.

The gene calls are TRBV5-5 and TRBJ1-1; D possibly corresponds to TRBD1 (6 bases). The V end was cut by 2 bases, the J end by 1 base, with 12 bases between. The V gene's germline CDR1 is SGHKS and CDR2 YYEKEE (reference sequence). This CDR3 comprises 15 residues. The CDR3 bases are TGTGCCAGCAGCTTAAGACCGGGACAGAACACTGAAGCTTTCTTT. Translation: CASSLRPGQNTEAFF.

This chain uses TRBV2 with TRBJ2-7; D assignment may be TRBD1 or TRBD2 (5 bases each). Germline CDR1 SNHLY, CDR2 FYNNEI. This CDR3 has 14 residues. V was cut by 1 base and J by 6 bases, with 13 bases left in between. The CDR3 here is CASSEGGAMGEQYF. CDR3 DNA sequence: TGTGCCAGCAGTGAAGGAGGGGCGATGGGCGAGCAGTACTTC.

In regard to this clone: Different DNA sequences within this sample yield the same CDR3. The chain uses TRBV18 and TRBJ2-5; TRBD2 might be the D (5 bases). The CDR3 is made up of 15 amino acids. The germline CDR1 and CDR2 sequences are KGHSH and LQKENI. Trimming pared 2 bases from V and 1 base from J, leaving 11 bases between. CDR3 region: CASSPRVGVQETQYF. CDR3 nucleotides: TGTGCCAGCTCACCAAGAGTCGGGGTCCAAGAGACCCAGTACTTC.

This CDR3 reads CASSPTPTRGEKLFF. The CDR3 DNA sequence: TGTGCCAGCAGCCCCACGCCGACTCGGGGTGAAAAACTGTTTTTT. V and J are TRBV9 and TRBJ1-4; no reliable D call. There are 15 residues in the CDR3. Germline values: CDR1 SGDLS, CDR2 YYNGEE. V gave up 4 bases and J gave up 7 bases, with 17 bases separating them.

This rearrangement joins TRBV7-9 to TRBJ1-5; no clear D gene. With 0 bases removed from V and 5 bases from J, the gap between germline ends came to 8 bases. CDR3 length equals 14 residues. From germline, CDR1 is SEHNR and CDR2 FQNEAQ (reference sequence). CDR3 sequence: CASSLAPGYQPQHF. CDR3 coding DNA: TGTGCCAGCAGCTTAGCGCCGGGGTATCAGCCCCAGCATTTT. Variable domain in full (rest from reference TRBV7-9 and TRBJ1-5): DTGVSQNPRHKITKRGQNVTFRCDPISEHNRLYWYRQTLGQGPEFLTYFQNEAQLEKSRLLSDRFSAERPKGSFSTLEIQRTEQGDSAMYLCASSLAPGYQPQHFGDGTRLSIL.

Points on this clone: This specimen includes other DNA sequences encoding the same CDR3. This chain joins TRBV6-5 and TRBJ2-5; TRBD2 agrees at 10 bases. J gave up 5 bases and V 0 bases, and 3 bases lay outside the gene matches. The CDR3 has 15 amino acids. CDR1 and CDR2 (germline): MNHEY, SVGAGI. CDR3 DNA: TGTGCCAGCAGTTACTCCCTAGCGGGAGTTGAGACCCAGTACTTC. It is translated as CASSYSLAGVETQYF.

CDR3 sequence: CASSLGGANTGELFF. CDR3 DNA sequence: TGTGCCAGCAGCTTAGGGGGGGCGAACACCGGGGAGCTGTTTTTT. The chain is built from TRBV7-7 and TRBJ2-2; weak D call: TRBD2 (6 bases). V lost 1 base, J lost 0 bases, and 6 bases lay in between. Per germline, CDR1 SSHAT and CDR2 FNYEAQ (reference sequence). The CDR3 is 15 residues long. Variable domain in full (rest from reference TRBV7-7 and TRBJ2-2): GAGVSQSPRYKVTKRGQDVTLRCDPISSHATLYWYQQALGQGPEFLTYFNYEAQPDKSGLPSDRFSAERPEGSISTLTIQRTEQRDSAMYRCASSLGGANTGELFFGEGSRLTVL.

V usage is TRBV11-2 and J usage is TRBJ1-3; D is ambiguous. The CDR3 sequence is 14 residues long. The germline V gene encodes CDR1 SGHAT and CDR2 FQNNGV. The germline V and J ends were trimmed by 3 bases and 3 bases, with 9 bases remaining between them. The CDR3 sequence is CASSFGSSGNTIYF. CDR3 sequence (DNA): TGTGCCAGCAGCTTTGGGAGTAGTGGAAACACCATATATTTT.

Only one count was recorded for this clone. DNA for the CDR3: TGTGCCAGCAGTTACTCGAGGAGTGAGTACTTC. This gives the protein CASSYSRSEYF. The chain uses TRBV6-5 and TRBJ2-5; D not certain. The CDR3 covers 11 residues. CDR1 MNHEY and CDR2 SVGAGI come from the germline V gene. V shed 0 bases and J shed 12 bases, with 8 bases lying between them.

This chain joins TRBV25-1 and TRBJ1-2, with D uncertain. Germline V CDR1 and CDR2: MGHDK, SYGVNS. The CDR3 has 12 amino acids. V gave up 6 bases and J gave up 6 bases, with 11 bases separating them. The CDR3 DNA reads as TGTGCCAGCAGGGGGAGTTCTCATGGCTACACCTTC. Amino acid sequence: CASRGSSHGYTF.